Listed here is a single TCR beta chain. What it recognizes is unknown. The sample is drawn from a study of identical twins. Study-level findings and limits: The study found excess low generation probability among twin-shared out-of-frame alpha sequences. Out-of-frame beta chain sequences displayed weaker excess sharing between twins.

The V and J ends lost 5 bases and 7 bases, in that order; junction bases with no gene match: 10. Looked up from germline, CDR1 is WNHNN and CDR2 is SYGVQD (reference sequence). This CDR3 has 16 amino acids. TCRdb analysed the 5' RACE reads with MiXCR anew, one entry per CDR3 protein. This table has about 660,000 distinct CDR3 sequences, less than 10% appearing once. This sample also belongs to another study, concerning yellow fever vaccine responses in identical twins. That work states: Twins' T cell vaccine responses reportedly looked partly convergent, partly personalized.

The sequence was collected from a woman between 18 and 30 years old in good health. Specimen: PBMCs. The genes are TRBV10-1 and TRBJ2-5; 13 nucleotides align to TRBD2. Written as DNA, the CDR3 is TGCGCCAGCAGTCCCTGGACTAGCGGGAGTTTGGTGACCCAGTACTTC. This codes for CASSPWTSGSLVTQYF.